This is a list of T cell receptor beta chains from one sample in a study of graft-versus-host responses after intestinal transplantation. Some clones are missing from TCRdb's copy, which holds only in-frame ones; the method was immunoSEQ multiplex PCR. The sample lists 85,000 to 110,000 clones; 93% were seen once. Antigen specificity for these receptors is unknown. The sequencing used unstimulated CD8+ T cells sorted from spleen or lymph node cells, collected before intestinal transplant. Receptors originate from a human donor who received an intestinal transplant. Each CDR3 is given with its conserved first and last residue. The D gene is left open where the match is weak. Clone size is given for some rows only: seen once, a few or many times, or a class if the clone is expanded.

V gene	J gene	D gene	clone size	CDR3 protein	CDR3 DNA
TRBV2	TRBJ1-1	NA	NA	CASSPTGQNTEAFF	TGTGCCAGCAGTCCTACCGGACAGAACACTGAAGCTTTCTTT
TRBV29-1	TRBJ2-1	TRBD1	NA	CSGEGTEVYNEQFF	TGCAGCGGCGAAGGGACAGAGGTATACAATGAGCAGTTCTTC
TRBV9	TRBJ2-3	TRBD2	NA	CASSGGIDTQYF	TGTGCCAGTAGCGGGGGGATTGATACGCAGTATTTT
TRBV19	TRBJ1-1	NA	NA	CASSIDLANTEAFF	TGTGCCAGTAGTATAGATCTGGCGAACACTGAAGCTTTCTTT
TRBV25-1	TRBJ2-7	NA	NA	CASSVSWDTTEQYF	TGTGCCAGCAGTGTTAGTTGGGACACCACCGAGCAGTACTTC
TRBV6-1	TRBJ2-7	TRBD2	once	CASSEISGGGYEQYF	TGTGCCAGCAGTGAAATAAGTGGCGGGGGATACGAGCAGTACTTC
TRBV30	TRBJ2-1	TRBD2	NA	CAWRSGGAGNEQFF	TGTGCCTGGAGGAGCGGGGGGGCGGGGAATGAGCAGTTCTTC
TRBV5-4	TRBJ1-1	NA	NA	CASSLAGLTEAFF	TGTGCCAGCAGCTTGGCCGGGTTGACTGAAGCTTTCTTT
TRBV7-9	TRBJ1-2	NA	NA	CASSLAMSKKGVGGYTF	TGTGCCAGCAGCTTAGCCATGTCAAAAAAGGGCGTGGGTGGCTACACCTTC
TRBV9	TRBJ1-1	NA	NA	CASSPHNSNENTEAFF	TGTGCCAGCAGCCCCCATAACAGCAACGAGAACACTGAAGCTTTCTTT
TRBV4-1	TRBJ2-1	NA	NA	CASSQYRDQEQFF	TGCGCCAGCAGCCAGTACAGGGATCAGGAGCAGTTCTTC
TRBV19	TRBJ1-6	TRBD1	NA	CASGTGESYNSPLHF	TGTGCCAGTGGAACAGGGGAGAGTTACAATTCACCCCTCCACTTT
TRBV25-1	TRBJ1-6	TRBD1	NA	CASSEGDRENSPLHF	TGTGCCAGCAGTGAAGGAGACAGGGAGAATTCACCCCTCCACTTT
TRBV7-9	TRBJ2-1	NA	NA	CASSKGLVEQFF	TGTGCCAGCAGCAAAGGGTTGGTTGAGCAGTTCTTC
TRBV6-5	TRBJ2-1	TRBD2	NA	CASTRLASYNEQFF	TGTGCCAGCACCAGACTAGCGTCCTACAATGAGCAGTTCTTC
TRBV19	TRBJ2-1	NA	NA	CASRSPGLFSNEQFF	TGTGCCAGTAGATCCCCCGGACTCTTCTCCAATGAGCAGTTCTTC
TRBV27	TRBJ1-4	NA	NA	CASTPLSGEKLFF	TGTGCCAGCACCCCACTTTCGGGGGAAAAACTGTTTTTT
TRBV6-1	TRBJ1-2	NA	NA	CASSDVDQGNYGYTF	TGTGCCAGCAGTGATGTGGATCAGGGAAACTATGGCTACACCTTC
TRBV4-1	TRBJ2-7	TRBD1	NA	CASSSTGTGFYEQYF	TGCGCCAGCAGTAGTACCGGGACAGGATTTTACGAGCAGTACTTC
TRBV21-1	TRBJ1-5	NA	NA	CASSGRTSNQPQHF	TGTGCCAGCAGCGGTCGGACAAGCAATCAGCCCCAGCATTTT
TRBV4-1	TRBJ2-7	NA	NA	CASSQIYPGQGPFYEQYF	TGCGCCAGCAGCCAAATATATCCGGGACAAGGACCTTTCTACGAGCAGTACTTC
TRBV14	TRBJ2-5	NA	NA	CASSLEQGAQETQYF	TGTGCCAGCAGCCTCGAGCAGGGAGCCCAAGAGACCCAGTACTTC